The next 21 T cell receptor beta chains were all read from a single sample in a study of CD8 T cells in ankylosing spondylitis. Findings of the study overall: Ankylosing spondylitis blood appeared to carry a characteristic TCR beta motif of roughly 8 highly homologous variants.

TCRdb re-derived calls from the 5' RACE reads in MiXCR, one entry per CDR3 protein. The table has about 540,000 distinct CDR3 sequences, about 12% seen once. No antigen is known for these receptors. Sequenced: blood, either unsorted or a sorted T cell fraction (not recorded which). These receptors originate from a male donor with ankylosing spondylitis.

This chain joins TRBV27 and TRBJ2-1; no firm D call. The CDR3 length is 15 residues. Trimming pared 6 bases from V and 6 bases from J, leaving 18 bases between. Germline loops: CDR1 MNHEY, CDR2 SMNVEV (reference sequence). The DNA for the CDR3 is TGTGCCAGCAGGAAACCTAGTCGATCCGGCAATGAGCAGTTCTTC. Translation gives CASRKPSRSGNEQFF.

This clonotype was counted between two and nine times. The chain couples TRBV2 to TRBJ1-5; possible D gene TRBD1, 6 bases. Looked up from germline, CDR1 is SNHLY and CDR2 is FYNNEI. The length of the CDR3 is 16 residues. The V end was cut by 3 bases, the J end by 3 bases, with 15 bases between. CDR3 sequence (DNA): TGTGCCAGCAGTGAGTTTGGCAGGGGTTACAATCAGCCCCAGCATTTT. Translated: CASSEFGRGYNQPQHF.

In DNA, the CDR3 is TGCAGTGCTAGATTCCCGGGACAGGGAGGCGAAGCTTTCTTT. Translation gives CSARFPGQGGEAFF. This chain joins TRBV20-1 and TRBJ1-1; TRBD1 aligns across 9 bases. V lost 2 bases to trimming and J lost 8 bases; unmatched junction nucleotides: 9. This CDR3 is 14 amino acids long. Germline V gives CDR1 DFQATT, CDR2 SNEGSKA (reference sequence).

The sample holds many counts of this clonotype. This chain connects TRBV4-2 to TRBJ1-2; possibly TRBD1 for D (6 bases). Trimming cost V 0 bases and J 3 bases, with 8 bases left between them. The CDR3 length is 14 residues. Germline CDR1 is LGHNA and CDR2 is YNFKEQ. The CDR3 DNA follows: TGTGCCAGCAGCCAAGAAGGGGGGCACTATGGCTACACCTTC. Translating it yields CASSQEGGHYGYTF.

The J gene is TRBJ1-1, the V gene TRBV3-1; the match to TRBD1 covers 7 bases. V trimming: 0 bases; J trimming: 10 bases; junction bases outside the gene matches: 5. Germline CDR1 and CDR2: LGHDT and YNNKEL (reference sequence). CDR3 size: 13 residues. This chain's CDR3 is CASSQDKTGRAFF. CDR3 nucleotides: TGTGCCAGCAGCCAAGATAAGACAGGGAGAGCTTTCTTT.

This clonotype has a count of ten or more. The chain recombines TRBV12-3 or TRBV12-4 with TRBJ2-7, with 11 bases identical to TRBD2. Unmatched junction bases numbered 6, after V lost 5 bases and J lost 3 bases. The CDR3 covers 15 residues. CDR3 region: CASSGDGTSGYEQYF. The CDR3, as DNA: TGTGCCAGCAGTGGGGACGGGACTAGCGGCTACGAGCAGTACTTC.

This clonotype occurred a few times. This rearrangement joins TRBV7-8 to TRBJ1-6; weak D call: TRBD1 (6 bases). CDR3 length equals 16 residues. Germline loops: CDR1 SGHVS, CDR2 FQNEAQ. The V and J ends lost 4 bases and 7 bases respectively, with 17 bases between them. CDR3 amino acids: CASSSFVVGANSPLHF. DNA of the CDR3: TGTGCCAGCAGCTCCTTCGTGGTGGGGGCAAATTCACCCCTCCACTTT.

V and J are TRBV2 and TRBJ2-4; 7 bases agree with TRBD2. Trimming took 3 bases from V and 7 from J; bases not matched to a gene: 3. The CDR3 has 13 amino acids. Germline V CDR1 and CDR2: SNHLY, FYNNEI. The CDR3 nucleotides read TGTGCCAGCAGTGAGGGACTACCCAACATTCAGTACTTC. Translation: CASSEGLPNIQYF.

This clonotype was detected only a few times. The DNA of the CDR3 is TGCGCCAGCAGCTTGGCCGGCAGGGAGCGGATCCCCTACGAGCAGTACGTC. This encodes CASSLAGRERIPYEQYV. The chain uses TRBV5-1 and TRBJ2-7, with D possibly called TRBD1 or TRBD2 (5 bases each). Germline V gene sequence: CDR1 SGHRS, CDR2 YFSETQ. CDR3 size: 17 residues. V dropped 0 bases and J dropped 2 bases, with 18 bases sitting between them.

V and J are TRBV20-1 and TRBJ1-2, with D unclear. The V and J ends lost 7 bases and 2 bases respectively, with 14 bases between them. From germline, CDR1 is DFQATT and CDR2 SNEGSKA (reference sequence). The CDR3 is 13 amino acids. The CDR3 nucleotides read TGCAGTGTTATTATGGGTCTAAACTATGGCTACACCTTC. Amino acid sequence: CSVIMGLNYGYTF.

The chain couples TRBV11-2 to TRBJ1-2; 7 bases are shared with TRBD1. The CDR3 covers 14 residues. J gave up 10 bases and V 6 bases, and 14 bases lay outside the gene matches. CDR1 and CDR2 from the germline V gene are SGHAT and FQNNGV. CDR3 region: CASRIGVTGYDYTF. In DNA, the CDR3 is TGTGCCAGCAGAATAGGGGTGACAGGGTACGACTACACCTTC.

This chain uses TRBV20-1 with TRBJ1-1; 7 nucleotides line up with TRBD1. From germline, CDR1 is DFQATT and CDR2 SNEGSKA (reference sequence). With 0 bases clipped from V and 7 bases from J, the junction kept 11 bases outside the gene matches. This CDR3 contains 15 residues. This CDR3 is CSARDEGALSLEAFF. Written as DNA, the CDR3 is TGCAGTGCTAGAGATGAGGGGGCCCTAAGTCTTGAAGCTTTCTTT.

The chain couples TRBV20-1 to TRBJ1-1, with D perhaps TRBD1 (5 bases). This CDR3 is 13 amino acids long. Deletions cut 6 bases from V and 5 bases from J, with 16 bases between. CDR1 and CDR2 (germline): DFQATT, SNEGSKA (reference sequence). This chain's CDR3 is CSAQTGGGTEAFF. CDR3 DNA: TGCAGTGCCCAAACCGGCGGGGGGACTGAAGCTTTCTTT.

This clonotype appeared many times. The chain uses TRBV6-1 and TRBJ2-2; possibly TRBD2 for D (7 bases). Germline V gene sequence: CDR1 MNHNS, CDR2 SASEGT. This CDR3 has 16 residues. Trimming took off 2 bases at V and 7 bases at J, with 17 bases between the two ends. CDR3 coding DNA: TGTGCCAGCAGTGAATATTCGGGGGGCGAAATCGGGGAGCTGTTTTTT. Its protein is CASSEYSGGEIGELFF.

The chain joins TRBV6-5 to TRBJ1-4, with D perhaps matching TRBD1 (5 bases). This CDR3 contains 12 residues. Germline V gene data show CDR1 as MNHEY and CDR2 as SVGAGI. Between the trimmed V and J ends, which lost 2 bases and 12 bases, there was a span of 10 bases. CDR3 nucleotides: TGTGCCAGCAGTTACGAGAGAGGGGAACTGTTTTTT. Its protein product is CASSYERGELFF.

This clonotype came up many times. This chain links TRBV7-9 with TRBJ2-3; 7 bases line up with TRBD1. The CDR3 is made up of 15 amino acids. The junction had 5 bases not matched to a gene; V was cut back by 5 bases and J by 0 bases. Germline V gene data show CDR1 as SEHNR and CDR2 as FQNEAQ (reference sequence). The CDR3 protein is CASSEGQSSTDTQYF. In DNA form, the CDR3 reads TGTGCCAGCAGCGAGGGACAGTCTAGCACAGATACGCAGTATTTT.

This clonotype was seen only a few times. The chain is built from TRBV20-1 and TRBJ2-1; D gene uncertain. Germline V lookup: CDR1 DFQATT, CDR2 SNEGSKA (reference sequence). The CDR3 spans 14 residues. Trimming shortened V by 6 bases and J by 4 bases, and 16 bases separated the two germline ends. CDR3 in DNA: TGCAGTGCCGACCCCGGCGGCGGTTACAATGAGCAGTTCTTC. Translation: CSADPGGGYNEQFF.

The CDR3 nucleotides are TGTGCCAGCAGCCTACGAGACCCAAGCACAGATACGCAGTATTTT. This codes for CASSLRDPSTDTQYF. The chain couples TRBV3-1 to TRBJ2-3; D gene ambiguous. There are 15 residues in the CDR3. Germline-derived CDR1 and CDR2 are LGHDT and YNNKEL (reference sequence). Trimming left V 4 bases short and J 0 bases short, with 11 bases between.

This clonotype occurred a few times. The chain joins TRBV10-2 to TRBJ1-5; D is unresolved. Trimming took 3 bases from V and 0 from J, leaving 6 bases between them. The CDR3 is 14 residues long. The germline V gene has CDR1 WSHSY and CDR2 SAAADI. Here the CDR3 reads CASSDRYSNQPQHF. CDR3 nucleotides: TGCGCCAGCAGTGACAGATATAGCAATCAGCCCCAGCATTTT.

The chain couples TRBV11-3 to TRBJ2-1; 7 positions match TRBD1. Germline V gene data show CDR1 as SGHNT and CDR2 as YENEEA. J gave up 4 bases and V 5 bases, and 8 bases lay outside the gene matches. This CDR3 spans 15 amino acids. CDR3 sequence: CASSPATGFYNEQFF. CDR3 DNA: TGTGCCAGCAGCCCCGCGACAGGGTTTTACAATGAGCAGTTCTTC. Using reference TRBV11-3 and TRBJ2-1 for the parts outside the CDR3, the full variable domain is EAGVVQSPRYKIIEKKQPVAFWCNPISGHNTLYWYLQNLGQGPELLIRYENEEAVDDSQLPKDRFSAERLKGVDSTLKIQPAELGDSAVYLCASSPATGFYNEQFFGPGTRLTVL.

This clonotype has just a few counts. The J gene is TRBJ2-5, the V gene TRBV7-9; tentative D call: TRBD2 (6 bases). The CDR3 runs to 12 residues. Germline lookup yields CDR1 SEHNR and CDR2 FQNEAQ (reference sequence). Between the trimmed V and J ends, which lost 4 bases and 14 bases, there was a span of 17 bases. CDR3: CASSSGDWGKYF. CDR3 nucleotide sequence: TGTGCCAGCAGCTCCGGGGACTGGGGGAAATACTTC.